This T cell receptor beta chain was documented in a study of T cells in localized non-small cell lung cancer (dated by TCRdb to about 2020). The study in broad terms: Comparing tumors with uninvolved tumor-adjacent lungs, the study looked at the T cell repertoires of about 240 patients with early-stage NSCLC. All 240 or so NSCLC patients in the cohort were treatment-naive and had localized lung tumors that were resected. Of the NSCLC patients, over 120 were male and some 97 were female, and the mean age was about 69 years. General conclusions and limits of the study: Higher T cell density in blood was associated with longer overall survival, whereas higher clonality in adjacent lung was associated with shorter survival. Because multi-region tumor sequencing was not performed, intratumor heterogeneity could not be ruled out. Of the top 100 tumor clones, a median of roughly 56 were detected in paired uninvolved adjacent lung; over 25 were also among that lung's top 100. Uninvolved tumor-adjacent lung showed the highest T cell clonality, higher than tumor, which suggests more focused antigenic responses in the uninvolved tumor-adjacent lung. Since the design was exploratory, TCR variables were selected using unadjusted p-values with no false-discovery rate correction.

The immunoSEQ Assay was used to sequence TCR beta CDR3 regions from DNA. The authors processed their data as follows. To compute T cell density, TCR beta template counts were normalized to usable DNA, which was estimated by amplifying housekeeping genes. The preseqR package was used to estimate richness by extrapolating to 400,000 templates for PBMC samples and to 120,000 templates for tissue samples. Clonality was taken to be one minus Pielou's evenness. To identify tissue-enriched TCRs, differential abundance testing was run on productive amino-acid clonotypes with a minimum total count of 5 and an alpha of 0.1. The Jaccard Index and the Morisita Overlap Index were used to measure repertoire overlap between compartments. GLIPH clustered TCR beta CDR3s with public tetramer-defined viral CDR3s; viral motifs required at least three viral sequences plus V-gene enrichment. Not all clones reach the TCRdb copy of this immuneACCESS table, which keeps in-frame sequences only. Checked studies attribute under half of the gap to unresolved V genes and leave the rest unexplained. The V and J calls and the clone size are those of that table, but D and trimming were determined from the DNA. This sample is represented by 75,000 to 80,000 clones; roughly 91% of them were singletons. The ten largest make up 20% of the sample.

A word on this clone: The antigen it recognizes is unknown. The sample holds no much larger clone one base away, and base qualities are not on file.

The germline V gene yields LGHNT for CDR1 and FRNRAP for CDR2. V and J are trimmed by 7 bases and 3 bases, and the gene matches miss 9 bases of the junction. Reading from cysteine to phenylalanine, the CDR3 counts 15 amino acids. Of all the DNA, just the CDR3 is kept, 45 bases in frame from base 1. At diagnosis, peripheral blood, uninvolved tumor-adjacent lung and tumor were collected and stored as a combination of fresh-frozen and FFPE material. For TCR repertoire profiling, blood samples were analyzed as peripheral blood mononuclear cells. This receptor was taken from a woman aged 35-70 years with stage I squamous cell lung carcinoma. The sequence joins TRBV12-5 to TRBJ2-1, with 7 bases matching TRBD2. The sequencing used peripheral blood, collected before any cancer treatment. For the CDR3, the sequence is CASAPLGLDYNEQFF. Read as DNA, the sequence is TGTGCTAGTGCCCCTCTCGGACTAGACTACAATGAGCAGTTCTTC.